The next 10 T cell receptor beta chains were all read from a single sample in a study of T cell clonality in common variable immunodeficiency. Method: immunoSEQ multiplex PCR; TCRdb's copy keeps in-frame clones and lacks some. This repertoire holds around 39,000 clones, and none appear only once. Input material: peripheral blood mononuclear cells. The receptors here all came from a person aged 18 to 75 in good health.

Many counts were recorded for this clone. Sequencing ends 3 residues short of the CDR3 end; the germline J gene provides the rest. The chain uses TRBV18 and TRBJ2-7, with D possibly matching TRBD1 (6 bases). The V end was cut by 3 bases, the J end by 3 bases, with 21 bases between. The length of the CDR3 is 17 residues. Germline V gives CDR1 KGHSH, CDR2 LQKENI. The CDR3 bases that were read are TGTGCCAGCTCACCTTCACAGGGTAGAGGGGCCTTCTACGAG. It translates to CASSPSQGRGAFYE. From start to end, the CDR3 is CASSPSQGRGAFYEQYF.

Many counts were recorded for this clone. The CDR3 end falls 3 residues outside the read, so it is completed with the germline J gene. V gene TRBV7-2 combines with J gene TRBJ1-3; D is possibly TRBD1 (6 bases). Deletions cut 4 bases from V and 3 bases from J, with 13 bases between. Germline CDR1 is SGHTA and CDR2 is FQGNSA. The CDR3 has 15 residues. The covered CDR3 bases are TGTGCCAGCAGCTACCAACAGGGAGGTGGAAACACC. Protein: CASSYQQGGGNT. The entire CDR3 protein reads CASSYQQGGGNTIYF.

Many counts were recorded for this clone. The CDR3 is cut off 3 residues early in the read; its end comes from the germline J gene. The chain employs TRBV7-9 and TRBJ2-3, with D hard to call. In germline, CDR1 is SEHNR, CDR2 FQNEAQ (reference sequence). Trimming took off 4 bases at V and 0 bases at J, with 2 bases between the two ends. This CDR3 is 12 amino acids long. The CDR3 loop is CASSSSTDTQYF. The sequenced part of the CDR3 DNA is TGTGCCAGCAGCTCAAGCACAGATACG. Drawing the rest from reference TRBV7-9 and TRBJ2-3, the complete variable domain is DTGVSQNPRHKITKRGQNVTFRCDPISEHNRLYWYRQTLGQGPEFLTYFQNEAQLEKSRLLSDRFSAERPKGSFSTLEIQRTEQGDSAMYLCASSSSTDTQYFGPGTRLTVL.

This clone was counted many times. The covered CDR3 bases are TGTGCCAGCAGCAACCGAGGGGGCGGTAAGGAAAAA. Translating gives CASSNRGGGKEK. Given in full, the CDR3 is CASSNRGGGKEKLFF. The chain links TRBV5-6 to TRBJ1-4; 7 bases agree with TRBD1. The read terminates 3 residues ahead of where the CDR3 ends, so the germline J gene completes it. Germline-derived CDR1 and CDR2 are SGHDT and YYEEEE. Trimming cost V 4 bases and J 8 bases; bases outside gene matches: 11. The CDR3 totals 15 residues.

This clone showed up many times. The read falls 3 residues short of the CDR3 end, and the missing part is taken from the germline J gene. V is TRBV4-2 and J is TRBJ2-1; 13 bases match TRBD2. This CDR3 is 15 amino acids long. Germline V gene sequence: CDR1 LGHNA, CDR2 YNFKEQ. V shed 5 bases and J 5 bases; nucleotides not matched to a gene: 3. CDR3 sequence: CASSAGTSGNNEQFF. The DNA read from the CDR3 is TGTGCCAGCAGCGCCGGGACTAGCGGGAACAATGAG.

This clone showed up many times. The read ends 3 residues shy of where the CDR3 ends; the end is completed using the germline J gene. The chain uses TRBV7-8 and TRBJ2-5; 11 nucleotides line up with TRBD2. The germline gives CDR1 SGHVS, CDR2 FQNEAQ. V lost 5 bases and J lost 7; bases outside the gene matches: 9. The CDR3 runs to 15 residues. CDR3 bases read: TGTGCCAGCAGCATCGGGACTAGCGGTTCAGGGACC. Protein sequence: CASSIGTSGSGT. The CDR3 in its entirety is CASSIGTSGSGTQYF.

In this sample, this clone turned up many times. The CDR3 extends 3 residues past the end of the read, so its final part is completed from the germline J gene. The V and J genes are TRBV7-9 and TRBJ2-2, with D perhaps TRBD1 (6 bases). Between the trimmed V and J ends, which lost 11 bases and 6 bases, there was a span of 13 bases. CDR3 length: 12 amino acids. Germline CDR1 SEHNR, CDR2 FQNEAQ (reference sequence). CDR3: CACAQGPGELFF. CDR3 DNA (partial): TGTGCCTGCGCGCAGGGGCCCGGGGAG.

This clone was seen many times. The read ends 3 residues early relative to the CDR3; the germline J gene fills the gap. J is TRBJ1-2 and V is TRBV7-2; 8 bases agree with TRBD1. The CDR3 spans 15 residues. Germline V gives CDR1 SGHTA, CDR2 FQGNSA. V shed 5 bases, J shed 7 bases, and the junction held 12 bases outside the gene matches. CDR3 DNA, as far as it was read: TGTGCCAGCAGCCCTCACTTACAGGGGGGAGTTGGC. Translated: CASSPHLQGGVG. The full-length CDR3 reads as CASSPHLQGGVGYTF.

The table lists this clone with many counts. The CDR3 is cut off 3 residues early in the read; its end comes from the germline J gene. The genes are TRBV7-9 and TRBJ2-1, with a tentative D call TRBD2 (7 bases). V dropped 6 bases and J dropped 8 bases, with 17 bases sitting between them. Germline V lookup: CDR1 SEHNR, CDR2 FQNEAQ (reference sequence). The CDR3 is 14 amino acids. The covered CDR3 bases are TGTGCCAGCAGTCACGACCGGGGGGCGGATGAG. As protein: CASSHDRGADE. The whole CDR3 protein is CASSHDRGADEQFF.

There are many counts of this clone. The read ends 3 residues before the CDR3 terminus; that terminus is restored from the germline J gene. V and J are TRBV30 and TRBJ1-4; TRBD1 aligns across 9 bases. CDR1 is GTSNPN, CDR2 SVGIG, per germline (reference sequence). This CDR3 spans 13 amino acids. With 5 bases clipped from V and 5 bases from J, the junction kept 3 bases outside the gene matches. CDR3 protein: CAWDGTGNEKLFF. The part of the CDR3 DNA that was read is TGTGCCTGGGACGGGACAGGGAATGAAAAA.